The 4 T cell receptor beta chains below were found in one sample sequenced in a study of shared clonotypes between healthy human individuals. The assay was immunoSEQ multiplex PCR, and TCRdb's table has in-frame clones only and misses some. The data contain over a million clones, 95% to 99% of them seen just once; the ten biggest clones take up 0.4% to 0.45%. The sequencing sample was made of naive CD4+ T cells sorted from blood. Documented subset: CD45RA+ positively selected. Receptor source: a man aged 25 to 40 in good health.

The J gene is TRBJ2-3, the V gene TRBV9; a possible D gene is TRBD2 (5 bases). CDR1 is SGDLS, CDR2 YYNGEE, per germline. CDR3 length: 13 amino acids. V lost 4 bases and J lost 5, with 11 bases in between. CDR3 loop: CASSTRALDTQYF. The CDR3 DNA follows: TGTGCCAGCAGCACTAGGGCATTAGATACGCAGTATTTT. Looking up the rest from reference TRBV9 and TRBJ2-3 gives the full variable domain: DSGVTQTPKHLITATGQRVTLRCSPRSGDLSVYWYQQSLDQGLQFLIQYYNGEERAKGNILERFSAQQFPDLHSELNLSSLELGDSALYFCASSTRALDTQYFGPGTRLTVL.

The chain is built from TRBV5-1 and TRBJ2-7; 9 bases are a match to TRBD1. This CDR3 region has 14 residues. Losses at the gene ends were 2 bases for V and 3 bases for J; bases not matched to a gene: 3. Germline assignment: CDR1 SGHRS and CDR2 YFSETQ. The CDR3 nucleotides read TGCGCCAGCAGCTTCGACAGGGGGTACTACGAGCAGTACTTC. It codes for CASSFDRGYYEQYF.

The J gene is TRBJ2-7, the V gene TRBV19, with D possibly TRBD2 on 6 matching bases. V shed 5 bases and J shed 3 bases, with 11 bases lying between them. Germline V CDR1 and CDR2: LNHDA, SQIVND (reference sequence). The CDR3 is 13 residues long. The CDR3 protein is CASSGRGYYEQYF. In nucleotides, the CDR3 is TGTGCCAGTAGTGGCCGGGGGTACTACGAGCAGTACTTC.

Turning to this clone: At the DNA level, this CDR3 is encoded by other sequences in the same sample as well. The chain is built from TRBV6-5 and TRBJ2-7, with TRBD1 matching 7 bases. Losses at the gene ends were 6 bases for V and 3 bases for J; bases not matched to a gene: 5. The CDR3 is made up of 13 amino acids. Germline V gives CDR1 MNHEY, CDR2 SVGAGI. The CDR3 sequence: CASSGTDFYEQYF. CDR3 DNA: TGTGCCAGCAGCGGGACAGACTTCTACGAGCAGTACTTC.